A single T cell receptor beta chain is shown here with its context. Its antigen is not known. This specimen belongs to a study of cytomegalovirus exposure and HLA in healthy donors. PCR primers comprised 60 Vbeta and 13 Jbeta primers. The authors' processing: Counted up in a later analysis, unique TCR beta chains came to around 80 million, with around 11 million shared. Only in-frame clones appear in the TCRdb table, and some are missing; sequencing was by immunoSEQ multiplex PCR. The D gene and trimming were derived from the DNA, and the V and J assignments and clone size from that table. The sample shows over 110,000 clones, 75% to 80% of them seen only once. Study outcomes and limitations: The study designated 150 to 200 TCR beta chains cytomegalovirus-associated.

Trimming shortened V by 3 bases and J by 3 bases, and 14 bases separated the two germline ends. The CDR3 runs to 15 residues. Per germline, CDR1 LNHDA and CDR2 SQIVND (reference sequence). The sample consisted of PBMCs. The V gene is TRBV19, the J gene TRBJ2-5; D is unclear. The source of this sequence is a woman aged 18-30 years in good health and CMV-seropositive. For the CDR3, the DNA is TGTGCCAGTAGTATGAGGTTCTCAGAAAAAGAGACCCAGTACTTC. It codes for CASSMRFSEKETQYF.